The 7 T cell receptor beta chains presented below share a single source sample, sequenced in a study of T-cell reconstitution after alpha-beta-depleted transplantation in children. TCRbeta library construction was performed incorporating unique molecular identifiers. TCRdb re-called the PCR reads with MiXCR, one entry per CDR3 protein. The sample carries more than 200,000 distinct CDR3 sequences, about 8.7% recorded once. Here the sequenced sample was PBMCs, mostly from graft donor cells, taken 360 days after TCRalphabeta/CD19-depleted stem cell transplant. All receptors come from a male patient aged 2 to 9 who had a stem cell transplant for acute myeloid leukemia, so the T cells may come from the graft donor.

The chain recombines TRBV4-1 with TRBJ1-2; 7 bases line up with TRBD1. The V gene end was trimmed by 0 bases and the J gene end by 3 bases; junction bases not matched to a gene: 10. This CDR3 contains 17 residues. The germline gives CDR1 MGHRA, CDR2 YSYEKL. In DNA form, the CDR3 reads TGCGCCAGCAGCCAAGATCCGGTCTGGCAGGGGGACTATGGCTACACCTTC. This codes for CASSQDPVWQGDYGYTF.

This clonotype was recorded at least ten times. The V call is TRBV12-3 or TRBV12-4, the J call TRBJ1-2; D might be TRBD1 (5 bases). This CDR3 region has 13 residues. With 6 bases removed from V and 4 bases from J, the gap between germline ends came to 12 bases. The CDR3 loop is CASSGGFGYGYTF. As DNA, the CDR3 is TGTGCCAGCAGCGGGGGGTTTGGCTATGGCTACACCTTC.

The J gene is TRBJ2-3, the V gene TRBV12-3 or TRBV12-4; D is undetermined. The CDR3 length is 14 residues. V was trimmed by 3 bases and J by 1 base, leaving 8 bases between them. The DNA for the CDR3 is TGTGCCAGCAGTTTGGCCCTTGGCACAGATACGCAGTATTTT. Its translation is CASSLALGTDTQYF.

V usage is TRBV5-1 and J usage is TRBJ2-3; 11 nucleotides match TRBD2. The CDR3 covers 18 residues. Germline trimming cut 2 bases from V and 2 bases from J; bases unmatched to any gene: 10. Germline V gene sequence: CDR1 SGHRS, CDR2 YFSETQ. Written as DNA, the CDR3 is TGCGCCAGCAGCTTTCAGGGTGGGACTAGCGGCAACACAGATACGCAGTATTTT. This encodes CASSFQGGTSGNTDTQYF.

This clonotype showed up many times. The rearrangement links TRBV6-2 or TRBV6-3 to TRBJ2-7, with D possibly TRBD1 on 6 matching bases. The germline CDR1 and CDR2 sequences are MNHEY and SVGEGT. V was clipped by 6 bases and J by 3 bases, with 12 bases between them. CDR3 length: 13 residues. CDR3 protein: CASRTTGFYEQYF. Written as DNA, the CDR3 is TGTGCCAGCAGGACTACAGGGTTCTACGAGCAGTACTTC.

The rearrangement joins TRBV6-2 or TRBV6-3 to TRBJ2-7; the match to TRBD2 covers 10 bases. The CDR3 loop spans 15 amino acids. The J segment lost 0 bases and the V segment lost 2 bases, leaving 1 base of the junction unmatched. Germline CDR1 is MNHEY and CDR2 is SVGEGT. CDR3 sequence: CASSYLAGASYEQYF. The CDR3 coding sequence is TGTGCCAGCAGTTACCTAGCGGGAGCCTCCTACGAGCAGTACTTC.

This clonotype was picked up many times. The genes are TRBV7-2 and TRBJ1-2; no firm D call. Germline V gene data show CDR1 as SGHTA and CDR2 as FQGNSA. With 2 bases removed from V and 5 bases from J, the gap between germline ends came to 21 bases. CDR3 length equals 17 residues. The CDR3 sequence: CASSLIARLIGGYGYTF. CDR3 DNA sequence: TGTGCCAGCAGCTTAATAGCAAGGCTTATAGGAGGGTATGGCTACACCTTC.